This T cell receptor (beta chain) was observed in a study of shared T cell receptors in the human thymus. The CDR3 contains 16 residues. V was trimmed by 1 base and J by 6 bases, leaving 16 bases between them. Looked up from germline, CDR1 is SGHDN and CDR2 is FVKESK. The protocol was immunoSEQ multiplex PCR, while the TCRdb copy is restricted to in-frame clones and leaves out a portion. The sample lists 700,000 or so clones, approximately 83% occurring once. The same data also went into a second study, on human thymus T cells. From that second work: Across thymic and blood repertoires, the usage of V and J genes appeared to be biased.

The chain couples TRBV14 to TRBJ2-1; D might be TRBD2 (5 bases). The source of this sequence is a girl in the first two years of life with a congenital heart defect. The sample was thymocytes. Here the CDR3 reads CASSQAGPGIFNEQFF. The CDR3, as DNA: TGTGCCAGCAGCCAAGCGGGTCCGGGGATATTCAATGAGCAGTTCTTC.